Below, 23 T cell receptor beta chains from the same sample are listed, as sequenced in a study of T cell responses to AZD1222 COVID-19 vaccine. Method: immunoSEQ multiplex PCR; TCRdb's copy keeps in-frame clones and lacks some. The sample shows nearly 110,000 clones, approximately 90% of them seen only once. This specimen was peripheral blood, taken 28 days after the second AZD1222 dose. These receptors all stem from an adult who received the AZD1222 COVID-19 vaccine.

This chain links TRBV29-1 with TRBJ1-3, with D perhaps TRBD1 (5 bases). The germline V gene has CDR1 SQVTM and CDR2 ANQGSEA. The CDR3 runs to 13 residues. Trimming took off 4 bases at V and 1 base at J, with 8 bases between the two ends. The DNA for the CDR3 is TGCAGCGTTGGGGGGGAATCTGGAAACACCATATATTTT. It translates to CSVGGESGNTIYF.

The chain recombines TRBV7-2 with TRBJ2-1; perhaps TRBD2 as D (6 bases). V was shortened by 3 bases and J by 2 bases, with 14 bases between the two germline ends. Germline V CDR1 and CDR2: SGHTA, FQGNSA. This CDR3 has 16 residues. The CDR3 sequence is CASSFLGSGTYNEQFF. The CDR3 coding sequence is TGTGCCAGCAGCTTCTTAGGTAGCGGAACCTACAATGAGCAGTTCTTC.

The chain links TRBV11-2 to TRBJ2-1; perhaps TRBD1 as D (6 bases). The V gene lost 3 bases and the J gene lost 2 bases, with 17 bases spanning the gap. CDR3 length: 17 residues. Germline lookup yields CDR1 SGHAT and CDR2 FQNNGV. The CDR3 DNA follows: TGTGCCAGCAGCTTTCTACGACAGGTGTATACCTACAATGAGCAGTTCTTC. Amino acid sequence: CASSFLRQVYTYNEQFF.

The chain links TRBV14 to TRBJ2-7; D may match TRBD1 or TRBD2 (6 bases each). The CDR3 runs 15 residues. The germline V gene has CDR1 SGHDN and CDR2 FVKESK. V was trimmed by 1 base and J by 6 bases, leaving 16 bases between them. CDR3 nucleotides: TGTGCCAGCAGCCAAGCGGGGGCGGCCAGGAGCGAGCAGTACTTC. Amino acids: CASSQAGAARSEQYF.

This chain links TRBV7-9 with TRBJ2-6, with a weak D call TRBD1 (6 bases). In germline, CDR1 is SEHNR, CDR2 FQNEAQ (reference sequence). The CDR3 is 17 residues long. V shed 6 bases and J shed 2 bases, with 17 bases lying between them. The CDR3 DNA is TGTGCCAGCAGTCCGAACAGGGTGCTCCCTGGGGCCAACGTCCTGACTTTC. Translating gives CASSPNRVLPGANVLTF.

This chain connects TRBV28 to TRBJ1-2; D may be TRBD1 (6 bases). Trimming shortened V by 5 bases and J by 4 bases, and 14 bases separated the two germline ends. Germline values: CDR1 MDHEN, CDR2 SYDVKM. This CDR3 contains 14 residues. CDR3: CASSESGDLYGYTF. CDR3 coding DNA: TGTGCCAGCAGTGAGTCAGGGGACCTCTATGGCTACACCTTC.

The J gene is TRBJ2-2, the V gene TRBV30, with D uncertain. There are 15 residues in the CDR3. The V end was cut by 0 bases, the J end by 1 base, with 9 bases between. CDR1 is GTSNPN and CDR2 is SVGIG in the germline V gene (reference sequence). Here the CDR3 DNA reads TGTGCCTGGAGTGTGCTAGGGATGAACACCGGGGAGCTGTTTTTT. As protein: CAWSVLGMNTGELFF. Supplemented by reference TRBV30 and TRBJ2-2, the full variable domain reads SQTIHQWPATLVQPVGSPLSLECTVEGTSNPNLYWYRQAAGRGLQLLFYSVGIGQISSEVPQNLSASRPQDRQFILSSKKLLLSDSGFYLCAWSVLGMNTGELFFGEGSRLTVL.

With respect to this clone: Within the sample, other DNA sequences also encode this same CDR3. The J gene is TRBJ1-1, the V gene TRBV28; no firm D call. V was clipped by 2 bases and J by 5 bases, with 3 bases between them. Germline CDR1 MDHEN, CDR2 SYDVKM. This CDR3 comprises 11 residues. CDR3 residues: CASSLGTEAFF. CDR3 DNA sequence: TGTGCCAGCAGTTTAGGGACTGAAGCTTTCTTT.

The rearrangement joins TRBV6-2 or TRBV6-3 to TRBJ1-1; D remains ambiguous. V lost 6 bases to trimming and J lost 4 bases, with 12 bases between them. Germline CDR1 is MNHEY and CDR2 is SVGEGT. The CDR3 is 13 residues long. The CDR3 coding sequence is TGTGCCAGCAGCATCGCAGAACGCACTGAAGCTTTCTTT. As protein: CASSIAERTEAFF.

CDR3 DNA sequence: TGTGCCAGCATTCTGGACAGGAACACTGAAGCTTTCTTT. It codes for CASILDRNTEAFF. This sequence joins TRBV6-5 and TRBJ1-1, with D maybe TRBD1 (6 bases). Germline V gene lookup returns CDR1 MNHEY and CDR2 SVGAGI. The V and J ends lost 7 bases and 1 base respectively, with 10 bases between them. The CDR3 extends over 13 amino acids.

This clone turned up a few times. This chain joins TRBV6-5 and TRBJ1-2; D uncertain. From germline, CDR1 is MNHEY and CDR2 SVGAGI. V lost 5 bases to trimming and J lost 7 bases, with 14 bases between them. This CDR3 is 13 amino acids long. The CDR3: CASSRTAGGGYTF. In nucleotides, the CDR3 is TGTGCCAGCAGTCGCACAGCCGGTGGTGGCTACACCTTC.

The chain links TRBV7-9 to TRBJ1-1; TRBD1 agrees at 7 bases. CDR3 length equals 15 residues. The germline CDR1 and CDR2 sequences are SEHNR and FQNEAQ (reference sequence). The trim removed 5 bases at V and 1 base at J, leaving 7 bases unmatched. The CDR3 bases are TGTGCCAGCAGCCCCCGGACAGGTCAGAACACTGAAGCTTTCTTT. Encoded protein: CASSPRTGQNTEAFF.

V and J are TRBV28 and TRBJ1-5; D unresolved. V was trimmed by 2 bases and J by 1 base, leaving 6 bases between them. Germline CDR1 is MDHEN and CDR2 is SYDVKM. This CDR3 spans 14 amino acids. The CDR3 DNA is TGTGCCAGCAGTTTAAGGGTCAGCAATCAGCCCCAGCATTTT. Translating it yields CASSLRVSNQPQHF.

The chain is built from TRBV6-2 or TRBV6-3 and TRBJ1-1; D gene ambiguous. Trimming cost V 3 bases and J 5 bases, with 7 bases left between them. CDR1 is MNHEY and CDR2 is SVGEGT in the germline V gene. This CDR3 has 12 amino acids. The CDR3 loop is CASSYSTTEAFF. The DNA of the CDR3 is TGTGCCAGCAGTTATTCGACGACTGAAGCTTTCTTT.

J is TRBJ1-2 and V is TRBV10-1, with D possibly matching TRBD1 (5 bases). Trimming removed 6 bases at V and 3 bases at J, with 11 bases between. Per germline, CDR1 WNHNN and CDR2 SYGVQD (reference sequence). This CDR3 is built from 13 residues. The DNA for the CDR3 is TGCGCCAGCAGCGCAAAGGGGTACTATGGCTACACCTTC. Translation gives CASSAKGYYGYTF.

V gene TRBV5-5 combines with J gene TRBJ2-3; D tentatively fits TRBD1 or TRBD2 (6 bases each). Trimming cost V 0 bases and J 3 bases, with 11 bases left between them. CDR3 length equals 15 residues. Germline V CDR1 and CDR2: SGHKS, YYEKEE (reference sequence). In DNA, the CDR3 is TGTGCCAGCAGCTTGGGAGGGGGGACGACAGATACGCAGTATTTT. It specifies CASSLGGGTTDTQYF.

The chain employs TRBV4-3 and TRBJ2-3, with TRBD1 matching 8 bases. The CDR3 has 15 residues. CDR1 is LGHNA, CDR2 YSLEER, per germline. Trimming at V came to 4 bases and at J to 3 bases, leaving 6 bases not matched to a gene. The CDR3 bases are TGCGCCAGCAGCCGTGGACAGGGAACTACAGATACGCAGTATTTT. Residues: CASSRGQGTTDTQYF.

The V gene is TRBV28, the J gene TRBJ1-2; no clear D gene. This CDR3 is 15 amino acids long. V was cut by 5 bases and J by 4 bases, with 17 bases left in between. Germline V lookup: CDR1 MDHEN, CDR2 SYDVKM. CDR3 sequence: CASSGVYPGGYGYTF. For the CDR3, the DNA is TGTGCCAGCAGTGGGGTCTACCCAGGAGGCTATGGCTACACCTTC.

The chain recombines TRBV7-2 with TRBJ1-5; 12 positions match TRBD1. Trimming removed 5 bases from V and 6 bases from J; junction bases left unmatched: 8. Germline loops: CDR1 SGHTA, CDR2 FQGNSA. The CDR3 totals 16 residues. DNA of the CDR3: TGTGCCAGCAGCCCAGCCGGGACAGGGGGCACTCAGCCCCAGCATTTT. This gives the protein CASSPAGTGGTQPQHF.

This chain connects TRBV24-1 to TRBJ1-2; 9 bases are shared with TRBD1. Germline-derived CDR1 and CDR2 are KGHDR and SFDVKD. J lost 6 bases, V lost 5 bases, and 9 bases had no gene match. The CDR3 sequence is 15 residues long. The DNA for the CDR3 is TGTGCCACCAGTGGCCCAATGGGACAGGGCAATGGCTACACCTTC. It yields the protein CATSGPMGQGNGYTF.

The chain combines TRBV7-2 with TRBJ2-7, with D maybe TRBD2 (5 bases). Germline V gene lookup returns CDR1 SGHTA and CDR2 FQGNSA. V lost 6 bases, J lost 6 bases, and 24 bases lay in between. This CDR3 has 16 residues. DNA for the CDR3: TGTGCCAGCAGACCCGTGGACTTAGCCCACCGGGGCGAGCAGTACTTC. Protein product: CASRPVDLAHRGEQYF.

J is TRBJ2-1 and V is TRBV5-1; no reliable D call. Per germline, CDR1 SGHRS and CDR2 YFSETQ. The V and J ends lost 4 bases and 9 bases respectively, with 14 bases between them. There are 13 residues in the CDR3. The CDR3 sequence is CASSLVLAAEQFF. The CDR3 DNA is TGCGCCAGCAGCCTCGTTTTGGCGGCTGAGCAGTTCTTC.

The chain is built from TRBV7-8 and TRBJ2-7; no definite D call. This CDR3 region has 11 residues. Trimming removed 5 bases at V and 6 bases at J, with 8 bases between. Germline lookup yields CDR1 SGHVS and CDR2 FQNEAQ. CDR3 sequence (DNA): TGTGCCAGCAGCCTCCAGGTCGAGCAGTACTTC. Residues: CASSLQVEQYF.